The following is a T cell receptor (beta chain) sequence with its context. This clonotype was found many times. Its target antigen remains unknown. The junction departs from the called germline gene at one end, perhaps through a read error. These data are taken from a study of regulatory T cells in long-lasting Graves disease (dated by TCRdb to 2020 to 2023). For the study in its entirety: Persistent Graves' disease meant more than 5 years of antithyroid drug treatment with TSH receptor autoantibodies that stayed positive. TCR sequencing covered roughly 13 persistent and roughly 20 newly diagnosed Graves' disease patients, 33 samples in total. On average, persistent Graves' disease patients in the clinical cohort had been on antithyroid drugs for roughly 11 years. Patients with persistent Graves' disease were compared with patients with newly diagnosed Graves' disease using TCR sequencing and RNA sequencing of peripheral blood. The study was conducted in China and was registered as a clinical trial. Here is what the overall study found, with its caveats: Because the primary lesion, thyroid tissue, could not be accessed, the study looked at peripheral blood alone. Sequencing and analysis were limited to the TCR beta chain. Persistent patients shared more public clonotypes among themselves (around 2,800) than newly diagnosed patients did (more than 950). Compared with newly diagnosed patients, patients with persistent Graves' disease had lower TCR Shannon entropy and fewer highly expanded clones, which suggests clonal expansion. Persistent disease showed preferential use of TRBV28, TRBJ1-2 and TRBJ2-5, whereas newly diagnosed disease favored TRBV20-1 and TRBJ2-1. The authors acknowledged the small sample size as a limitation that may reduce accuracy.

The intended sense of this specimen's time point label: persistent/refractory GD, antithyroid drugs over 5 years with positive TRAb. RNA was extracted from PBMCs in TRIzol for both TCR sequencing and RNA sequencing. The diagnosis of Graves' disease was made according to American Thyroid Association guidelines. Patients were recruited from an endocrinology department in Xi'an, China. Each patient gave around 9.2 milliliters of peripheral blood, collected in an EDTA anticoagulant tube. Ficoll Paque Plus density gradient separation was used to isolate PBMCs, and no further T cell sorting was done. An Agilent 2100 Bioanalyzer and agarose gel were used to check RNA quality, and a NanoDrop 2000 was used to measure RNA concentration. Receptor amplification or capture employed multiplex PCR. Sequencing instrument: Illumina HiSeq 4000. iRepertoire HTBI primers and Arm-PCR amplification of CDR3 regions were used to construct TCR beta libraries. Before sequencing, the PCR products went through gel purification. Turning to the authors' computational methods: A total of 62 TRBV and about 13 TRBJ segments were identified across samples and were used for gene usage analysis of CDR3 amino acid clonotypes. COPE and FqMerger were used to merge filtered high-quality paired reads into contigs. Contigs were aligned with BLAST to IMGT TRBV, TRBD and TRBJ reference genes, and CDR3 was defined per IMGT. Any clonotype with a frequency above 0.1% was counted as a highly expanded clone. Shannon entropy was used to measure repertoire diversity, and the Gini coefficient was used to measure V-J evenness. Public clonotypes were defined as clonotypes shared by more than one individual. TCRdb applied fastp at Q25 and MiXCR to the public reads, then kept only in-frame beta chains. Rows are combined by CDR3 protein, so each entry shows the most common genes and DNA. What appears here as the V and J calls and clone size reflects TCRdb's work, not the paper's. The sample contains about 450,000 distinct CDR3 sequences, less than 25% of them found a single time. The top ten clones comprise approximately 26% of the sample.

CDR1 is given as LNHNV and CDR2 as YYDKDF, both from the germline V gene (reference sequence). Counted from cysteine to phenylalanine, this CDR3 has 13 amino acids. Only the CDR3 DNA is retained, 39 bases long and in frame from the first base. The chain was built from TRBV15 and TRBJ2-7, with 7 bases aligning to TRBD1. The material sequenced was peripheral blood mononuclear cells (PBMCs), taken when the disease was refractory, from a patient treated with antithyroid drugs. This receptor was taken from a female donor with Graves disease. This receptor has the CDR3 CATSIGTASPLDF. The nucleotide sequence reads TGTGCCACCAGCATTGGGACAGCGTCCCCCCTCGACTTC. Reference TRBV15 and TRBJ2-7 proteins supply the regions before and after the CDR3; the full variable domain is: DAMVIQNPRYQVTQFGKPVTLSCSQTLNHNVMYWYQQKSSQAPKLLFHYYDKDFNNEADTPDNFQSRRPNTSFCFLDIRSPGLGDTAMYLCATSIGTASPLDFGPGTRLTVT.